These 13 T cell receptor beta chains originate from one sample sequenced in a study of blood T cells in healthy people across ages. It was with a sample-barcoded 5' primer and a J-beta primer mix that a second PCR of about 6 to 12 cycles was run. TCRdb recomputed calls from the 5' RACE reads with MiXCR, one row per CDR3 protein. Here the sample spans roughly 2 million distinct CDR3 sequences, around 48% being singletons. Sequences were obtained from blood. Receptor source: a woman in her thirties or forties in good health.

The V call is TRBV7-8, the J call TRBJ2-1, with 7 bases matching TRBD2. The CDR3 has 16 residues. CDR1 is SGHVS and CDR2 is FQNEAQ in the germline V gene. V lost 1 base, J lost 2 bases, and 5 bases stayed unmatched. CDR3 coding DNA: TGTGCCAGCAGCTTAGAGAGCGGGGTAACCTACAATGAGCAGTTCTTC. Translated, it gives CASSLESGVTYNEQFF. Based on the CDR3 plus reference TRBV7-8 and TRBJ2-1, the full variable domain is GAGVSQSPRYKVAKRGQDVALRCDPISGHVSLFWYQQALGQGPEFLTYFQNEAQLDKSGLPSDRFFAERPEGSVSTLKIQRTQQEDSAVYLCASSLESGVTYNEQFFGPGTRLTVL.

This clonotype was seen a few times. The CDR3: CASSIGPANYGYTF. The CDR3, as DNA: TGTGCCAGTAGTATTGGTCCGGCTAACTATGGCTACACCTTC. J is TRBJ1-2 and V is TRBV19; D is unresolved. Per the germline V gene, CDR1 is LNHDA and CDR2 is SQIVND (reference sequence). This CDR3 region has 14 residues. The V gene lost 3 bases and the J gene lost 0 bases, with 8 bases spanning the gap.

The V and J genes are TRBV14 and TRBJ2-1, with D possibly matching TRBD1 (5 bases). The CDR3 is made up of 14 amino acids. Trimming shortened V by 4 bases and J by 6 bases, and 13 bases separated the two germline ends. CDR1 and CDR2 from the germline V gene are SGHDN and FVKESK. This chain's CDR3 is CASSPSRVGNEQFF. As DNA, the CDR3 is TGTGCCAGCAGCCCGAGCAGGGTCGGCAATGAGCAGTTCTTC.

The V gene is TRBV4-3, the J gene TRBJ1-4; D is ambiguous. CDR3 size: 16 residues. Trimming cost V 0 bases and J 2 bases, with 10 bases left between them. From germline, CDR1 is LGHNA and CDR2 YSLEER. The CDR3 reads CASSQDEGRTNEKLFF. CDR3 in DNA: TGCGCCAGCAGCCAAGATGAAGGGAGGACTAATGAAAAACTGTTTTTT.

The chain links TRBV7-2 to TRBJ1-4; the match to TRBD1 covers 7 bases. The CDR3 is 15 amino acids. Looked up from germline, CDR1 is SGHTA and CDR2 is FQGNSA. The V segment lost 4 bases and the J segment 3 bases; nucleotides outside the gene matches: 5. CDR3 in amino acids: CASSSTGVANEKLFF. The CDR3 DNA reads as TGTGCCAGCAGCTCAACAGGGGTGGCTAATGAAAAACTGTTTTTT.

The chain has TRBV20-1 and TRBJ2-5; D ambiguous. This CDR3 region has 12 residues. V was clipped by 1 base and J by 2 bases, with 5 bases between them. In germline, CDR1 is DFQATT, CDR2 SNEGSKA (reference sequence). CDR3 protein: CSARALQETQYF. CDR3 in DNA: TGCAGTGCTAGAGCCTTACAAGAGACCCAGTACTTC.

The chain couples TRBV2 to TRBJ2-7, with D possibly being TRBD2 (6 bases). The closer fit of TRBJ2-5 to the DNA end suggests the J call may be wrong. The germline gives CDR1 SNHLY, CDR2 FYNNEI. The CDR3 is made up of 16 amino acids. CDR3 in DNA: TGTGCCAGCAGCGCCAGGAGGGGCTCTCTGGGAGAGACCCAGTACTTC. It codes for CASSARRGSLGETQYF.

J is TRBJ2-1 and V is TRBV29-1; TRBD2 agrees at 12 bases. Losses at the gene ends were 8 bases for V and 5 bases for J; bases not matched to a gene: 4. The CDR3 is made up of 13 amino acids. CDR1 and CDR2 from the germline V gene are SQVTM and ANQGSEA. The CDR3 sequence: CSLLAGGDNEQFF. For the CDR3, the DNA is TGCAGCCTTCTAGCGGGGGGGGACAATGAGCAGTTCTTC.

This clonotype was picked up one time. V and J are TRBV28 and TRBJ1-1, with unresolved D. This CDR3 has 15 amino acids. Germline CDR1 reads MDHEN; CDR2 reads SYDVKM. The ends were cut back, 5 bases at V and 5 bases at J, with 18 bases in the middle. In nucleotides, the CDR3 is TGTGCCAGCAGTGTAGAGAGACAAGGTGGGACTGAAGCTTTCTTT. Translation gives CASSVERQGGTEAFF.

CDR3 sequence (DNA): TGTGCCAGCAGCGCCGGGGGATCAGGGGGGCATGGCAATCAGCCCCAGCATTTT. Translation: CASSAGGSGGHGNQPQHF. The V and J genes are TRBV7-9 and TRBJ1-5; 7 nucleotides line up with TRBD1. J gave up 2 bases and V 5 bases, and 15 bases lay outside the gene matches. This CDR3 has 18 amino acids. Germline lookup yields CDR1 SEHNR and CDR2 FQNEAQ (reference sequence).

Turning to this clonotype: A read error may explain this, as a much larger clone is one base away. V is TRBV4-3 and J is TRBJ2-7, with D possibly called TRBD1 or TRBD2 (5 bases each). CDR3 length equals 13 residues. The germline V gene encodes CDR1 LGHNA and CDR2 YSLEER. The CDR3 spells CTSSQDWGYEQYF. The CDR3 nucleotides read TGCACCAGCAGCCAAGATTGGGGGTACGAGCAGTACTTC.

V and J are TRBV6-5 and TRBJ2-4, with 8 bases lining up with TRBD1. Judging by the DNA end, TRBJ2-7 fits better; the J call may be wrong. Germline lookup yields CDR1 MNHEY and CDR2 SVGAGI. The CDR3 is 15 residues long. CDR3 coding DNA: TGTGCCAGCAGTTACGGGCGCAGGGGGCTAGGCGAGCAGTACTTC. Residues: CASSYGRRGLGEQYF.

The CDR3 is CASTSTGRVGVAEAFF. For the CDR3, the DNA is TGTGCCAGTACCTCAACCGGGCGGGTCGGGGTGGCTGAAGCTTTCTTT. This chain joins TRBV19 and TRBJ1-1; D ambiguous. Trimming took 7 bases from V and 6 from J, leaving 24 bases between them. This CDR3 has 16 amino acids. The V gene's germline CDR1 is LNHDA and CDR2 SQIVND (reference sequence).